This section outlines one T cell receptor beta chain sequence together with its context. Clones were sequenced by immunoSEQ multiplex PCR, and TCRdb holds only the in-frame ones, with some missing. The sample holds 150,000 to 200,000 clones, about 88% seen once. These data originate in a study of blood T cell repertoires in COVID-19. The specimen was peripheral blood. The source of this sequence is a man aged 65-85 years with active or convalescent COVID-19.

CDR3 sequence (DNA): TGCAGTGTCGGGGGGCGGTACGAGCAGTACTTC. Translating it yields CSVGGRYEQYF. This rearrangement joins TRBV20-1 to TRBJ2-7; possibly TRBD2 for D (7 bases). This CDR3 has 11 residues. The germline V gene encodes CDR1 DFQATT and CDR2 SNEGSKA (reference sequence). Trimming left V 7 bases short and J 4 bases short, with 11 bases between.